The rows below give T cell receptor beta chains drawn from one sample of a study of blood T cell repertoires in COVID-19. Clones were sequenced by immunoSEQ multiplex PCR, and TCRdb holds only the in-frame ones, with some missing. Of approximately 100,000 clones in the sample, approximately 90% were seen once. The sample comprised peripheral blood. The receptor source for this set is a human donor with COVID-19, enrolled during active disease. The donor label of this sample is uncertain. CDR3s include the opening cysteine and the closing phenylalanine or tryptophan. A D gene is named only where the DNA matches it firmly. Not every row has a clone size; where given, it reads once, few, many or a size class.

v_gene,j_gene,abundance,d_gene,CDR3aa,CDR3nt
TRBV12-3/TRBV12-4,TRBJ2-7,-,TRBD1,CASRRTGTYEQYF,TGTGCCAGCAGACGGACAGGGACCTACGAGCAGTACTTC
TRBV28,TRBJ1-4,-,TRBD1,CASSLGRGRGSNEKLFF,TGTGCCAGCAGTTTAGGAAGGGGGCGCGGGTCTAATGAAAAACTGTTTTTT
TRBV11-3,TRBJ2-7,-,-,CASRGGDSTYEQYF,TGTGCCAGCAGGGGTGGGGACTCTACCTACGAGCAGTACTTC
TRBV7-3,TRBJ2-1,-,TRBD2,CASSRTSGGATGYNEQFF,TGTGCCAGCAGCCGGACTAGCGGGGGAGCCACTGGCTACAATGAGCAGTTCTTC
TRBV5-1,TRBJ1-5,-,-,CASSLDPSSNQPQHF,TGCGCCAGCAGCTTGGACCCTAGTAGCAATCAGCCCCAGCATTTT
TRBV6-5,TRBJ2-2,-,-,CASSYSIGAAGELFF,TGTGCCAGCAGTTACTCGATAGGAGCGGCCGGGGAGCTGTTTTTT
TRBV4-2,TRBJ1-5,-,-,CASSHTPTGDQPQHF,TGTGCCAGCAGCCATACGCCGACCGGGGATCAGCCCCAGCATTTT
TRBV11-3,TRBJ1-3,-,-,CASSPTVSGNTIYF,TGTGCCAGCAGCCCGACAGTCTCTGGAAACACCATATATTTT
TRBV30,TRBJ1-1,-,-,CAWSLGGPVVAEAFF,TGTGCCTGGAGTTTGGGGGGGCCCGTGGTCGCTGAAGCTTTCTTT
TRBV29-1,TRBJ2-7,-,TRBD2,CSVPGLAGSEQYF,TGCAGCGTTCCGGGACTAGCGGGAAGCGAGCAGTACTTC
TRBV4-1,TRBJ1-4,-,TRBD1,CAAGQGIEKLFF,TGCGCCGCGGGACAGGGTATTGAAAAACTGTTTTTT
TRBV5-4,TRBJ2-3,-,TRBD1,CASSSGQAYTDTQYF,TGTGCCAGCAGTTCTGGACAGGCGTACACAGATACGCAGTATTTT
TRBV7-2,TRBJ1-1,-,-,CASSLVAEHQAFF,TGTGCCAGCAGCTTAGTGGCGGAACACCAAGCTTTCTTT
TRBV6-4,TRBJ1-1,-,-,CASNPGGGKNTEAFF,TGTGCAAGCAACCCGGGGGGAGGCAAGAACACTGAAGCTTTCTTT
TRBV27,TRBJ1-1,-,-,CASQRSRGLNTEAFF,TGTGCCAGCCAAAGGAGCAGGGGATTGAACACTGAAGCTTTCTTT
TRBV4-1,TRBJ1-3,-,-,CASSQGPGNTIYF,TGCGCCAGCAGCCAAGGGCCCGGAAACACCATATATTTT
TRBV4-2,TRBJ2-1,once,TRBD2,CASSQGRGAGASNEQFF,TGTGCCAGCAGCCAAGGGAGGGGAGCGGGGGCCTCCAATGAGCAGTTCTTC
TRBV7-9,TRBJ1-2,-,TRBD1,CASSRTGTDGYTF,TGTGCCAGCAGCCGGACAGGGACAGATGGCTACACCTTC
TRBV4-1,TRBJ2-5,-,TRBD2,CASSPGTSPETQYF,TGCGCCAGCAGTCCCGGGACTAGCCCCGAGACCCAGTACTTC
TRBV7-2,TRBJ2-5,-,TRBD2,CASSRVGGFEETQYF,TGTGCCAGCAGCCGTGTCGGGGGGTTTGAAGAGACCCAGTACTTC
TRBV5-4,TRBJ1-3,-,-,CASHSAGGLTGNTIYF,TGTGCCAGCCACTCGGCCGGGGGGCTTACTGGAAACACCATATATTTT
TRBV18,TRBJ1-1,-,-,CASSPAATEAFF,TGTGCCAGCTCACCGGCGGCGACTGAAGCTTTCTTT
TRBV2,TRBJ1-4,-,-,CASNREGRNEKLFF,TGTGCCAGCAATAGAGAGGGCCGTAATGAAAAACTGTTTTTT
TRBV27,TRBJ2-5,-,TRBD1,CASSRRQGQGETQYF,TGTGCCAGCAGCCGCAGACAGGGTCAAGGAGAGACCCAGTACTTC
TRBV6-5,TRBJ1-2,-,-,CASSYSATLYGYTF,TGTGCCAGCAGTTACTCCGCCACCCTATATGGCTACACCTTC
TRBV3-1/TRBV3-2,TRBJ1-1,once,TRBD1,CASSLRTGEAFF,TGTGCCAGCAGCCTTAGGACAGGGGAAGCTTTCTTT
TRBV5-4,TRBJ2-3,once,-,CASSFDPGPMSTDTQYF,TGTGCCAGCAGCTTCGATCCAGGGCCGATGAGCACAGATACGCAGTATTTT
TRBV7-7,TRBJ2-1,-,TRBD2,CASSLEGLAGVNEQFF,TGTGCTAGCAGCTTAGAGGGACTAGCGGGAGTCAATGAGCAGTTCTTC
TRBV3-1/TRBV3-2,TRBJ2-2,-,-,CASSQRQADTGELFF,TGTGCCAGCAGCCAGAGACAGGCAGACACCGGGGAGCTGTTTTTT
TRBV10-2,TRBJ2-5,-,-,CASSVAEGEETQYF,TGCGCCAGCAGTGTGGCTGAAGGGGAAGAGACCCAGTACTTC
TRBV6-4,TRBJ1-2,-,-,CAGSPGQGHGYGYTF,TGTGCCGGCAGCCCCGGGCAGGGGCACGGCTATGGCTACACCTTC
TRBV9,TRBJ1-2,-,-,CASSPGGNYGYTF,TGTGCCAGCAGTCCCGGGGGGAACTATGGCTACACCTTC
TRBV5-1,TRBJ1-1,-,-,CASSLEPGMNTEAFF,TGCGCCAGCAGCTTGGAGCCAGGGATGAACACTGAAGCTTTCTTT
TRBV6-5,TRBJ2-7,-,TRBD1,CASSTGTGQEQYF,TGTGCCAGCTCCACCGGGACAGGGCAGGAGCAGTACTTC
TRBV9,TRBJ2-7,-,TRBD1,CASSVEGTGTAMYEQYF,TGTGCCAGCAGCGTAGAGGGGACCGGGACAGCGATGTACGAGCAGTACTTC
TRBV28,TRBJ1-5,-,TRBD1,CASRAGGGQPQHF,TGTGCCAGCAGGGCAGGGGGTGGTCAGCCCCAGCATTTT
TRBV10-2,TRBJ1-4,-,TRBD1,CASTGQVQEKLFF,TGCGCCAGCACGGGACAGGTCCAAGAAAAACTGTTTTTT
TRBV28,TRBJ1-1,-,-,CASRTGSTEAFF,TGTGCCAGCAGAACAGGGTCCACTGAAGCTTTCTTT
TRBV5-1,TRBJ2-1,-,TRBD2,CASSLLAGGYNEQFF,TGCGCCAGCAGCTTACTAGCGGGGGGTTACAATGAGCAGTTCTTC
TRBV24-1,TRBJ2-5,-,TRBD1,CATSDPTGGETQYF,TGTGCCACCAGTGATCCCACAGGGGGGGAGACCCAGTACTTC
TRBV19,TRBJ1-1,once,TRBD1,CASNPGGGEAFF,TGTGCCAGTAATCCAGGGGGCGGAGAAGCTTTCTTT
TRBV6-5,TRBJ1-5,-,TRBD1,CATGDRGNQPQHF,TGTGCCACGGGGGACAGGGGAAATCAGCCCCAGCATTTT
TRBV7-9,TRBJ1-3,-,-,CASSSPGGNTIYF,TGTGCCAGCAGCTCCCCAGGGGGAAACACCATATATTTT
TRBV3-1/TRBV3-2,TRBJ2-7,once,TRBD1,CASSQVTGGQQYF,TGTGCCAGCAGCCAAGTAACAGGGGGGCAGCAGTACTTC
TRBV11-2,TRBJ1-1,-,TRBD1,CASSFGQENTEAFF,TGTGCCAGCAGCTTCGGACAGGAGAACACTGAAGCTTTCTTT
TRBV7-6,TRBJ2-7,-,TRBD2,CASSPRVASGESYEQYF,TGTGCCAGCAGCCCTAGAGTGGCTAGCGGGGAGTCCTACGAGCAGTACTTC
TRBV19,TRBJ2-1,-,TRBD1,CASSDSTGPDEQFF,TGTGCCAGTAGCGACTCGACAGGGCCCGATGAGCAGTTCTTC